This TCR beta chain is from a study of shared clonotypes between healthy human individuals. Study summary: The plates for each donor numbered three CD4 naive, three CD4 memory, two CD8 naive and one CD8 memory. Findings and limits, study-wide: Investigators expected sequencing depth to affect clonotype sharing among donors. The study generally estimated greater richness for naive than memory subsets.

The CDR3 sequence is 16 residues long. On this clone itself: No antigen is known for it.

Assay used: immunoSEQ multiplex PCR; TCRdb lists only in-frame clones, some missing. Of over 1.5 million clones listed, approximately 98% were seen once; the top ten hold approximately 0.45%. The receptor was derived from a man aged 30-40 years in good health. J is TRBJ2-7 and V is TRBV12-2; TRBD2, the D gene given by the table, was not confirmed from the DNA. TRBV12-2 is a pseudogene segment. The material sequenced was naive CD4+ T cells sorted from blood. Subset reported: CD45RA+ positively selected. The CDR3 DNA follows: TGTGCAAGTCGCTTATCGTTTGGGACTAGCAATTGCGAGCAGTACTTC. Residues: CASRLSFGTSNCEQYF.